One and the same sample provided the 28 T cell receptor beta chains below, sequenced in a study of blood T cell repertoires in COVID-19. Sequencing used immunoSEQ multiplex PCR; TCRdb keeps in-frame clones, though not all of them. The sample carries roughly 200,000 clones, about 90% recorded once. The sample taken for sequencing was PBMCs or T cells enriched from blood (not recorded which). These receptors were obtained from a man younger than 40 who had recovered from COVID-19.

The table lists this clone with a count of one. Other DNA sequences in this specimen translate into the identical CDR3. The chain has TRBV6-5 and TRBJ2-7; 7 nucleotides align to TRBD2. V trimming: 0 bases; J trimming: 1 base; junction bases outside the gene matches: 0. The CDR3 consists of 14 residues. Germline V gene data show CDR1 as MNHEY and CDR2 as SVGAGI. The CDR3 loop reads CASSYSAGSYEQYF. In DNA form, the CDR3 reads TGTGCCAGCAGTTACTCAGCGGGATCCTACGAGCAGTACTTC.

In DNA form, the CDR3 reads TGTGCCAGCAGATACAGCGCGGGGGCCCAGTACTTC. Translating gives CASRYSAGAQYF. V and J are TRBV2 and TRBJ2-5, with TRBD2 matching 7 bases. This CDR3 comprises 12 residues. Unmatched junction bases numbered 7, after V lost 6 bases and J lost 9 bases. The germline V gene has CDR1 SNHLY and CDR2 FYNNEI.

The chain joins TRBV10-3 to TRBJ1-2; no clear D gene. Trimming pared 3 bases from V and 8 bases from J, leaving 16 bases between. The germline V gene encodes CDR1 ENHRY and CDR2 SYGVKD. This CDR3 spans 14 amino acids. This CDR3 reads CAISDSAGVRGYTF. The CDR3 bases are TGTGCCATCAGTGACTCAGCCGGGGTCAGGGGCTACACCTTC.

This clone was found a few times. V usage is TRBV19 and J usage is TRBJ2-3; the D is unclear. The CDR3 is made up of 15 amino acids. Trimming left V 8 bases short and J 4 bases short, with 19 bases between. Germline CDR1 reads LNHDA; CDR2 reads SQIVND (reference sequence). CDR3 bases: TGTGCCAGTCGGTCCGGCCCAGCGTTCCCAGATACGCAGTATTTT. Its protein product is CASRSGPAFPDTQYF. The full variable domain, its missing parts supplied by reference TRBV19 and TRBJ2-3, is DGGITQSPKYLFRKEGQNVTLSCEQNLNHDAMYWYRQDPGQGLRLIYYSQIVNDFQKGDIAEGYSVSREKKESFPLTVTSAQKNPTAFYLCASRSGPAFPDTQYFGPGTRLTVL.

The chain joins TRBV21-1 to TRBJ1-2. TRBV21-1 is reported as a pseudogene. The CDR3 has 15 amino acids. CDR3 sequence: CASSKEEGPYYGYTF. For the CDR3, the DNA is TGTGCCAGCAGCAAAGAGGAGGGGCCCTACTATGGCTACACCTTC.

This clone has only one observation. The J gene is TRBJ2-2, the V gene TRBV5-1, with 8 bases lining up with TRBD1. Germline assignment: CDR1 SGHRS and CDR2 YFSETQ. The CDR3 runs 16 residues. The V gene end was trimmed by 2 bases and the J gene end by 6 bases; junction bases not matched to a gene: 9. The chain's CDR3 is CASSLYRTGKAGELFF. The CDR3 DNA reads TGCGCCAGCAGCTTATACCGGACAGGGAAGGCCGGGGAGCTGTTTTTT.

The rearrangement joins TRBV5-5 to TRBJ2-2, with D possibly matching TRBD2 (7 bases). Per germline, CDR1 SGHKS and CDR2 YYEKEE (reference sequence). This CDR3 is built from 17 residues. The V end was cut by 2 bases, the J end by 6 bases, with 20 bases between. The CDR3 loop is CASSFPTGRGEAGELFF. CDR3 sequence (DNA): TGTGCCAGCAGCTTCCCTACAGGGAGGGGAGAGGCCGGGGAGCTGTTTTTT. The full variable domain, its missing parts supplied by reference TRBV5-5 and TRBJ2-2, is DAGVTQSPTHLIKTRGQQVTLRCSPISGHKSVSWYQQVLGQGPQFIFQYYEKEERGRGNFPDRFSARQFPNYSSELNVNALLLGDSALYLCASSFPTGRGEAGELFFGEGSRLTVL.

The chain couples TRBV12-3 or TRBV12-4 to TRBJ2-2, with D tentatively TRBD2 (6 bases). Deletions cut 1 base from V and 6 bases from J, with 6 bases between. The CDR3 is made up of 13 amino acids. This CDR3 is CASSLVAAGELFF. The CDR3 nucleotides read TGTGCCAGCAGTTTAGTAGCGGCCGGGGAGCTGTTTTTT.

The CDR3 DNA follows: TGCGCCAGCAGCTTGGCAGGGGTTAGCAATCAGCCCCAGCATTTT. Protein sequence: CASSLAGVSNQPQHF. The rearrangement joins TRBV5-1 to TRBJ1-5, with D possibly TRBD1 on 6 matching bases. The germline V gene has CDR1 SGHRS and CDR2 YFSETQ. The CDR3 extends over 15 amino acids. V lost 0 bases and J lost 0, with 7 bases in between.

This clone was found a few times. The CDR3 spells CASSPSVPGQGAWEQYF. The CDR3 bases are TGTGCCAGCAGCCCCTCAGTCCCGGGACAGGGGGCTTGGGAGCAGTACTTC. The V and J genes are TRBV7-9 and TRBJ2-7; 12 positions match TRBD1. The germline V gene encodes CDR1 SEHNR and CDR2 FQNEAQ (reference sequence). J lost 7 bases, V lost 5 bases, and 15 bases had no gene match. The CDR3 spans 17 residues.

This chain joins TRBV4-3 and TRBJ1-1; D remains unclear. Trimming took 1 base from V and 7 from J, leaving 16 bases between them. Germline lookup yields CDR1 LGHNA and CDR2 YSLEER. This CDR3 region has 15 residues. CDR3 sequence (DNA): TGCGCCAGCAGCCAAGGGAGTAGGCTGGCGGTTGAAGCTTTCTTT. As protein: CASSQGSRLAVEAFF.

The rearrangement links TRBV30 to TRBJ1-3; D is possibly TRBD1 (6 bases). Germline V gene data show CDR1 as GTSNPN and CDR2 as SVGIG (reference sequence). Trimming took off 0 bases at V and 1 base at J, with 13 bases between the two ends. There are 16 residues in the CDR3. In DNA form, the CDR3 reads TGTGCCTGGAGTGTAAACATCAGGGGATCTGGAAACACCATATATTTT. Its protein product is CAWSVNIRGSGNTIYF.

V is TRBV19 and J is TRBJ2-2, with 7 nucleotides matching TRBD1. The germline CDR1 and CDR2 sequences are LNHDA and SQIVND (reference sequence). The CDR3 runs to 16 residues. The V segment lost 7 bases and the J segment 2 bases; nucleotides outside the gene matches: 10. The CDR3: CASTLARDSNTGELFF. The CDR3 nucleotides read TGTGCCAGTACCCTGGCAAGGGACAGCAACACCGGGGAGCTGTTTTTT.

The rearrangement uses TRBV2 and TRBJ1-1; maybe TRBD1 (6 bases). The V and J ends lost 6 bases and 5 bases respectively, with 19 bases between them. The CDR3 contains 15 residues. Germline CDR1 reads SNHLY; CDR2 reads FYNNEI. The CDR3 DNA reads TGTGCCAGCAGCGCTTCTCCAGGGGTTCTGACTGAAGCTTTCTTT. Its protein is CASSASPGVLTEAFF.

The chain is built from TRBV30 and TRBJ1-6, with D possibly TRBD1 on 6 matching bases. The germline gives CDR1 GTSNPN, CDR2 SVGIG (reference sequence). V was shortened by 7 bases and J by 4 bases, with 17 bases between the two germline ends. The CDR3 loop spans 15 amino acids. The CDR3 DNA reads TGTGCCTCTATCACAGGGAAGGGATATAATTCACCCCTCCACTTT. As protein: CASITGKGYNSPLHF.

This chain links TRBV6-2 or TRBV6-3 with TRBJ2-7; D may be TRBD1 (6 bases). The CDR3 is 12 amino acids. V gave up 5 bases and J gave up 4 bases, with 9 bases separating them. Germline assignment: CDR1 MNHEY and CDR2 SVGEGT. The CDR3 nucleotides are TGTGCCAGCAGTCAGGGGTGGTACGAGCAGTACTTC. It translates to CASSQGWYEQYF.

The V call is TRBV28, the J call TRBJ1-2; 7 nucleotides line up with TRBD1. Germline CDR1 MDHEN, CDR2 SYDVKM. Unmatched junction bases numbered 6, after V lost 6 bases and J lost 5 bases. The CDR3 is made up of 13 amino acids. The CDR3 coding sequence is TGTGCCAGCAGCCCCGGGACAGATTATGGCTACACCTTC. Translation gives CASSPGTDYGYTF.

V is TRBV11-2 and J is TRBJ1-1; no definite D call. With 6 bases removed from V and 2 bases from J, the gap between germline ends came to 16 bases. CDR1 SGHAT and CDR2 FQNNGV come from the germline V gene. The CDR3 is 15 residues long. CDR3 nucleotide sequence: TGTGCCAGCAGTCGGGGAAGACTAATTAACACTGAAGCTTTCTTT. Protein sequence: CASSRGRLINTEAFF.

The V call is TRBV19, the J call TRBJ2-7; tentative D call: TRBD1 (5 bases). The CDR3 contains 12 residues. Germline CDR1 LNHDA, CDR2 SQIVND (reference sequence). The V gene lost 2 bases and the J gene lost 6 bases, with 8 bases spanning the gap. The CDR3 DNA sequence: TGTGCCAGTAGTATAACAGGCACCGAGCAGTACTTC. Its translation: CASSITGTEQYF.

Only a few counts were recorded for this clone. The chain is built from TRBV2 and TRBJ1-2; D not certain. Germline V gene lookup returns CDR1 SNHLY and CDR2 FYNNEI. Trimming removed 6 bases from V and 4 bases from J, with 12 bases in between. The CDR3 is 13 amino acids. The CDR3 is CASRDWTAYGYTF. CDR3 nucleotide sequence: TGTGCCAGCAGGGACTGGACGGCCTATGGCTACACCTTC.

V is TRBV7-8 and J is TRBJ2-7, with TRBD1 matching 8 bases. J gave up 7 bases and V 3 bases, and 8 bases lay outside the gene matches. The CDR3 loop spans 14 amino acids. Germline-derived CDR1 and CDR2 are SGHVS and FQNEAQ. The CDR3 DNA sequence: TGTGCCAGCAGCTTCGACAGGGGCTCGTGGGAGCAGTACTTC. This encodes CASSFDRGSWEQYF.

The chain links TRBV30 to TRBJ1-2; possible D gene TRBD1, 5 bases. Germline CDR1 GTSNPN, CDR2 SVGIG (reference sequence). V was pared by 4 bases and J by 2 bases, with 8 bases between. This CDR3 is built from 12 residues. CDR3 residues: CAWNSGNYGYTF. The CDR3 bases are TGTGCCTGGAATTCAGGGAACTATGGCTACACCTTC.

The chain combines TRBV25-1 with TRBJ2-5; 7 bases are a match to TRBD1. Germline trimming cut 5 bases from V and 7 bases from J; bases unmatched to any gene: 7. This CDR3 comprises 13 residues. CDR1 MGHDK and CDR2 SYGVNS come from the germline V gene. CDR3 protein: CASSITGVGTQYF. As DNA, the CDR3 is TGTGCCAGCAGTATCACAGGGGTAGGGACCCAGTACTTC.

The chain recombines TRBV19 with TRBJ1-4, with TRBD1 identical over 7 bases. This CDR3 comprises 15 residues. The germline V gene has CDR1 LNHDA and CDR2 SQIVND (reference sequence). V was clipped by 3 bases and J by 3 bases; unmatched bases: 4. The chain's CDR3 is CASSISGTANEKLFF. The CDR3 nucleotides are TGTGCCAGTAGTATCTCCGGGACAGCTAATGAAAAACTGTTTTTT. The complete variable domain, with remaining parts taken from reference TRBV19 and TRBJ1-4, reads DGGITQSPKYLFRKEGQNVTLSCEQNLNHDAMYWYRQDPGQGLRLIYYSQIVNDFQKGDIAEGYSVSREKKESFPLTVTSAQKNPTAFYLCASSISGTANEKLFFGSGTQLSVL.

This chain uses TRBV7-9 with TRBJ1-2, with D possibly being TRBD1 (6 bases). The CDR3 length is 14 residues. Germline V gene lookup returns CDR1 SEHNR and CDR2 FQNEAQ (reference sequence). The V gene lost 5 bases and the J gene lost 0 bases, with 10 bases spanning the gap. CDR3 sequence reads: CASSVDRPNYGYTF. DNA for the CDR3: TGTGCCAGCAGCGTAGACAGGCCTAACTATGGCTACACCTTC.

The chain joins TRBV27 to TRBJ1-2; 9 positions agree with TRBD1. V was pared by 6 bases and J by 7 bases, with 9 bases of the junction left unmatched. CDR3 size: 14 residues. CDR1 MNHEY and CDR2 SMNVEV come from the germline V gene (reference sequence). The CDR3 sequence is CASSPGTGLRGYTF. The DNA for the CDR3 is TGTGCCAGCAGCCCTGGGACAGGGTTGCGTGGCTACACCTTC.

This chain connects TRBV3-1 (or the pseudogene TRBV3-2) to TRBJ1-1; 9 nucleotides align to TRBD1. Trimming cost V 1 base and J 4 bases; bases outside gene matches: 4. There are 15 residues in the CDR3. The germline CDR1 and CDR2 sequences are LGHDT and YNNKEL (reference sequence). The CDR3 DNA sequence: TGTGCCAGCAGCCAAGGGGACAGGGAGGGCACTGAAGCTTTCTTT. Protein product: CASSQGDREGTEAFF.

The chain links TRBV28 to TRBJ1-3; 7 nucleotides align to TRBD1. Trimming took 7 bases from V and 2 from J; bases not matched to a gene: 8. Germline lookup yields CDR1 MDHEN and CDR2 SYDVKM. The CDR3 sequence is 15 residues long. For the CDR3, the DNA is TGTGCCAGCACTATGACAGGGATCGCTGGAAACACCATATATTTT. It translates to CASTMTGIAGNTIYF.